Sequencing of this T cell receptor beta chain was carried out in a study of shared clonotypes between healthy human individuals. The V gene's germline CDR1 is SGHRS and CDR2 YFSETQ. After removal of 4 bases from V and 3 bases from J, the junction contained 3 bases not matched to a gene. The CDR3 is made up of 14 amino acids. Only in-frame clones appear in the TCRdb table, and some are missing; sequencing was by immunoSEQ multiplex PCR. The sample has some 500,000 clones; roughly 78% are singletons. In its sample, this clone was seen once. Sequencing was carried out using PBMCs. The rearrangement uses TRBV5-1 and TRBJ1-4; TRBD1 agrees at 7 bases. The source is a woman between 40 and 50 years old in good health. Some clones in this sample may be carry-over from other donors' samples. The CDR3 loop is CASSQQGSNEKLFF. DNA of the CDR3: TGCGCCAGCAGCCAACAGGGGTCTAATGAAAAACTGTTTTTT. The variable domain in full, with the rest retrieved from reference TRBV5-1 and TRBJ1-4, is KAGVTQTPRYLIKTRGQQVTLSCSPISGHRSVSWYQQTPGQGLQFLFEYFSETQRNKGNFPGRFSGRQFSNSRSEMNVSTLELGDSALYLCASSQQGSNEKLFFGSGTQLSVL.